This record concerns one T cell receptor beta chain sequence. The sample comes from a study of T cells in Graves' hyperthyroidism and ophthalmopathy. The CDR3 loop spans 15 amino acids. The germline V gene has CDR1 SGHRS and CDR2 YFSETQ. The V and J ends lost 4 bases and 7 bases respectively, with 20 bases between them. Amplified regions were TCR beta CDR3 sequences from RNA transcripts. HTBI primers drove first-round RT-PCR of the TCR CDR3. TCRdb reanalysed the multiplex PCR reads using MiXCR and keeps one entry per CDR3 protein. The table lists about 47,000 distinct CDR3 sequences, roughly 50% of them singletons, with over 30% in the top ten.

The sample taken for sequencing was peripheral blood or thyroid tissue (not recorded which). The origin of this receptor is a man between 18 and 29 years old with Graves' hyperthyroidism. The rearrangement joins TRBV5-1 to TRBJ1-2; no firm D call. The CDR3 region has the DNA TGCGCCAGCAGCCCCCCCGAGGGTGCAGACCGTGGCTACACCTTC. It encodes CASSPPEGADRGYTF.